This T cell receptor (beta chain) was profiled in a study of cytomegalovirus exposure and HLA in healthy donors. Method: immunoSEQ multiplex PCR; TCRdb's copy keeps in-frame clones and lacks some. Of about 220,000 clones listed, over 80% were seen once; the top ten hold about 14%. Notes on this clone: As yet, its antigen is unknown.

The trim removed 5 bases at V and 4 bases at J, leaving 7 bases unmatched. CDR3 length: 14 amino acids. Looked up from germline, CDR1 is SGHNT and CDR2 is YENEEA. Study-level findings and limits: Altogether, around 160 TCR beta chains were recorded as cytomegalovirus-associated.

The material sequenced was PBMCs. This receptor was taken from a woman in her twenties or thirties in good health and CMV-seropositive. The chain couples TRBV11-3 to TRBJ1-2; 7 bases match TRBD1. CDR3 residues: CASSPGGGIYGYTF. The DNA of the CDR3 is TGTGCCAGCAGCCCAGGGGGAGGGATCTATGGCTACACCTTC.